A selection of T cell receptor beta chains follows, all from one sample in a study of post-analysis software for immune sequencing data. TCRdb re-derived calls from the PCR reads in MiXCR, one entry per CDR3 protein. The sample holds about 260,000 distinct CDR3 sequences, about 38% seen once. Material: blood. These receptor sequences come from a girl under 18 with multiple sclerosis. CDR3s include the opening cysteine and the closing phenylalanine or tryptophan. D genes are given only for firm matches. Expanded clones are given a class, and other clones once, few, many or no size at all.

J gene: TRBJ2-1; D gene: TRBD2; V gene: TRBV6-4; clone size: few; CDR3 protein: CASSMMGLAGNEQFF; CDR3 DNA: TGTGCCAGCAGTATGATGGGACTAGCGGGAAATGAGCAGTTCTTC
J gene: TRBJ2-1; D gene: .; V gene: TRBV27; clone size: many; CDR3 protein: CASSQGWSSYNEQFF; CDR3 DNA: TGTGCCAGCAGTCAGGGGTGGAGCTCCTACAATGAGCAGTTCTTC
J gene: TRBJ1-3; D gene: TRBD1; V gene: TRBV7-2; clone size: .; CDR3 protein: CASSLQGVNSRNTIYF; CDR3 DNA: TGTGCCAGCAGCTTGCAGGGGGTTAACTCTAGAAACACCATATATTTT
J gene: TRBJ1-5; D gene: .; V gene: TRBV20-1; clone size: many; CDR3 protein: CSARGDSNQPQHF; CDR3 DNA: TGCAGTGCTAGAGGGGATAGCAATCAGCCCCAGCATTTT
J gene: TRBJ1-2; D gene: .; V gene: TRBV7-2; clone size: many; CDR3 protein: CASSLSLGADGYTF; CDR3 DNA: TGTGCCAGCAGCTTATCGTTGGGTGCGGATGGCTACACCTTC
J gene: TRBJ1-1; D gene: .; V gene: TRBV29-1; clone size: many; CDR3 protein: CSVTTQGTEAFF; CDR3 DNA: TGCAGCGTTACTACTCAGGGCACTGAAGCTTTCTTT
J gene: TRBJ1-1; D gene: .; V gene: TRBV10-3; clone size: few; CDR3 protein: CAIRGHVNTEAFF; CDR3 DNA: TGTGCCATTCGAGGCCACGTGAACACTGAAGCTTTCTTT
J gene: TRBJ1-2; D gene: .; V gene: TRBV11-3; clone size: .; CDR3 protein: CASSGGDSGRSYGYTF; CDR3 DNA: TGTGCCAGCAGCGGGGGCGACAGCGGGCGGAGCTATGGCTACACCTTC
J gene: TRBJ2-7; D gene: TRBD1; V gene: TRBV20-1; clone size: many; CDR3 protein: CSARARDRESSEQYF; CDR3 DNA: TGCAGTGCTAGAGCCAGGGACAGGGAGTCTAGCGAGCAGTACTTC
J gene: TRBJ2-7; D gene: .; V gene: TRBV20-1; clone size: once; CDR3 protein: CSARTASTWRQYF; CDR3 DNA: TGCAGTGCTAGGACTGCCTCCACGTGGAGACAGTACTTC
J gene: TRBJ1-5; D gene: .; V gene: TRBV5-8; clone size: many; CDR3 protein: CASSFELDQPQHF; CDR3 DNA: TGTGCCAGCAGCTTCGAATTGGATCAGCCCCAGCATTTT
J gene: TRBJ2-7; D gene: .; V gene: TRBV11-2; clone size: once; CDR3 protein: CASSFYTSYEQYF; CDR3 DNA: TGTGCCAGCAGCTTTTACACTAGCTACGAGCAGTACTTC
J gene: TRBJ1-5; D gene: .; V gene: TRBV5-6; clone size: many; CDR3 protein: CASSLGQIDQPQHF; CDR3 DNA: TGTGCCAGCAGCTTGGGGCAGATCGATCAGCCCCAGCATTTT
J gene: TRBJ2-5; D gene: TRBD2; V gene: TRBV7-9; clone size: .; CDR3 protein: CASRGLAGEDKQYF; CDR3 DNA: TGTGCCAGCAGGGGGCTAGCGGGGGAGGATAAGCAGTACTTC
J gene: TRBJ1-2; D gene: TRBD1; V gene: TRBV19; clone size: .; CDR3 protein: CASTATGTANYGYTF; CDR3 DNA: TGTGCCAGTACCGCAACCGGGACAGCTAACTATGGCTACACCTTC
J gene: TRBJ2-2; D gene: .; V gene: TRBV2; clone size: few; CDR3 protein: CASSGVLNTGELFF; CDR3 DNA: TGTGCCAGCAGTGGCGTACTAAACACCGGGGAGCTGTTTTTT
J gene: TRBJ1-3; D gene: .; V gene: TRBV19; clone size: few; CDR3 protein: CASSIRLRDGSGNTIYF; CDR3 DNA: TGTGCCAGTAGTATCAGGCTCAGGGACGGGTCTGGAAACACCATATATTTT
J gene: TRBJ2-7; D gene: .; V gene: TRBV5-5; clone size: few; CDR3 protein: CASRQGDLINEQYF; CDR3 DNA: TGTGCCAGCCGTCAGGGAGACCTGATCAATGAGCAGTACTTC